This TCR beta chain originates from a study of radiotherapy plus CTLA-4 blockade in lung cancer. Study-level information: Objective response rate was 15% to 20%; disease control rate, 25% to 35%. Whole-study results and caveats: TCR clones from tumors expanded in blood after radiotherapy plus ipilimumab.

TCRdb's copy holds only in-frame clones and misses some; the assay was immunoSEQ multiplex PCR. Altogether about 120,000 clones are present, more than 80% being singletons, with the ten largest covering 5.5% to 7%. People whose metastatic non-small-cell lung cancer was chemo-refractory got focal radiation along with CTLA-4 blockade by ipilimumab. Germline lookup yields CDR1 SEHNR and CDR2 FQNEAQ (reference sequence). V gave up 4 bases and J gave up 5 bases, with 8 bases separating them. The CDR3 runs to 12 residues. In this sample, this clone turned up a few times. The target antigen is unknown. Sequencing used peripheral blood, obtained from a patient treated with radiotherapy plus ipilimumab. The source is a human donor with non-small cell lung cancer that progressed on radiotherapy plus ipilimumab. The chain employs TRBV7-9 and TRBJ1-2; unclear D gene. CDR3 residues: CASSSTEYGYTF. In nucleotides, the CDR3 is TGTGCCAGCAGCTCGACGGAGTATGGCTACACCTTC.